This is a list of T cell receptor beta chains from one sample in a study of blood T cell repertoires in COVID-19. Generated by immunoSEQ multiplex PCR, the TCRdb table keeps only in-frame clones and is missing some. The table lists over 100,000 clones, more than 60% of them singletons, with 1.9% in the top ten. Sequenced: peripheral blood. The receptors were sampled from a woman in her sixties or seventies with acute or convalescent COVID-19. CDR3s include the opening cysteine and the closing phenylalanine or tryptophan. Fields, in order: D gene, V gene, clone size, J gene, CDR3 protein, CDR3 DNA. The D gene is left open where the match is weak. The size entry is marked missing in some rows and otherwise reads once, few, many or a size class.

d_call: TRBD1
v_call: TRBV7-9
clone_size: few
j_call: TRBJ1-1
cdr3_aa: CASRRGTENTEAFF
cdr3_nt: TGTGCCAGCAGGAGGGGGACAGAGAACACTGAAGCTTTCTTT

d_call: -
v_call: TRBV28
clone_size: few
j_call: TRBJ2-7
cdr3_aa: CASSPKQGPSYEQYF
cdr3_nt: TGTGCCAGCAGTCCCAAACAGGGACCGTCCTACGAGCAGTACTTC

d_call: TRBD1
v_call: TRBV2
clone_size: many
j_call: TRBJ1-4
cdr3_aa: CASSADRDEKLFF
cdr3_nt: TGTGCCAGCAGCGCGGACAGGGATGAAAAACTGTTTTTT

d_call: TRBD1
v_call: TRBV6-5
clone_size: -
j_call: TRBJ1-4
cdr3_aa: CASRPGQPAEKLFF
cdr3_nt: TGTGCCAGCAGACCGGGACAGCCCGCTGAAAAACTGTTTTTT

d_call: TRBD1
v_call: TRBV10-3
clone_size: -
j_call: TRBJ1-2
cdr3_aa: CAISRTGGNYGYTF
cdr3_nt: TGTGCCATCTCACGGACAGGGGGCAACTATGGCTACACCTTC

d_call: -
v_call: TRBV7-8
clone_size: -
j_call: TRBJ1-1
cdr3_aa: CASSVRLTRDTEAFF
cdr3_nt: TGTGCCAGCAGCGTCCGACTTACGAGGGACACTGAAGCTTTCTTT

d_call: TRBD1
v_call: TRBV10-3
clone_size: -
j_call: TRBJ1-6
cdr3_aa: CAIRGQGGNSPLHF
cdr3_nt: TGTGCCATCAGGGGACAGGGGGGCAATTCACCCCTCCACTTT

d_call: -
v_call: TRBV7-2
clone_size: few
j_call: TRBJ1-2
cdr3_aa: CASSLAGANYGYTF
cdr3_nt: TGTGCCAGCAGCTTAGCAGGGGCCAACTATGGCTACACCTTC

d_call: TRBD1
v_call: TRBV7-9
clone_size: once
j_call: TRBJ2-3
cdr3_aa: CASSWGLPQGADTQYF
cdr3_nt: TGTGCCAGCAGCTGGGGCCTCCCCCAGGGGGCAGATACGCAGTATTTT

d_call: -
v_call: TRBV28
clone_size: once
j_call: TRBJ1-1
cdr3_aa: CASSLFYGEAFF
cdr3_nt: TGTGCCAGCAGTTTATTTTACGGTGAAGCTTTCTTT

d_call: TRBD1
v_call: TRBV6-5
clone_size: -
j_call: TRBJ2-7
cdr3_aa: CASSFTGTGTYEQYF
cdr3_nt: TGTGCCAGTTCCTTTACCGGGACAGGGACATACGAGCAGTACTTC

d_call: TRBD2
v_call: TRBV5-1
clone_size: -
j_call: TRBJ2-1
cdr3_aa: CASSYTGTSGNEQFF
cdr3_nt: TGCGCCAGCAGCTACACCGGGACTAGCGGCAATGAGCAGTTCTTC

d_call: TRBD1
v_call: TRBV6-2/TRBV6-3
clone_size: -
j_call: TRBJ1-5
cdr3_aa: CASSYAGTGGEPQHF
cdr3_nt: TGTGCCAGCAGTTACGCAGGGACAGGGGGCGAGCCCCAGCATTTT

d_call: TRBD1
v_call: TRBV7-7
clone_size: once
j_call: TRBJ2-5
cdr3_aa: CASSLRQGIRQETQYF
cdr3_nt: TGTGCCAGCAGCTTGCGACAGGGCATACGACAAGAGACCCAGTACTTC

d_call: -
v_call: TRBV28
clone_size: -
j_call: TRBJ1-2
cdr3_aa: CASSQTGGGAGGYYGYTF
cdr3_nt: TGTGCCAGCAGCCAAACGGGAGGCGGGGCCGGAGGGTACTATGGCTACACCTTC

d_call: -
v_call: TRBV4-3
clone_size: -
j_call: TRBJ2-2
cdr3_aa: CASSQGQNTGELFF
cdr3_nt: TGCGCCAGCAGCCAAGGGCAGAACACCGGGGAGCTGTTTTTT

d_call: TRBD2
v_call: TRBV15
clone_size: once
j_call: TRBJ2-3
cdr3_aa: CATSRGSGRTDTQYF
cdr3_nt: TGTGCCACCAGCAGAGGAAGCGGGAGAACAGATACGCAGTATTTT

d_call: -
v_call: TRBV21-1
clone_size: -
j_call: TRBJ2-5
cdr3_aa: CASSKGVTSQETQYF
cdr3_nt: TGTGCCAGCAGCAAAGGGGTGACTAGCCAAGAGACCCAGTACTTC

d_call: -
v_call: TRBV5-5
clone_size: -
j_call: TRBJ2-3
cdr3_aa: CASSLDRDTQYF
cdr3_nt: TGTGCCAGCAGCTTGGACAGGGATACGCAGTATTTT

d_call: TRBD2
v_call: TRBV9
clone_size: few
j_call: TRBJ2-3
cdr3_aa: CASSVELATSTDTQYF
cdr3_nt: TGTGCCAGCAGCGTAGAACTAGCGACTAGCACAGATACGCAGTATTTT

d_call: TRBD1
v_call: TRBV15
clone_size: few
j_call: TRBJ1-6
cdr3_aa: CATSLDRGSSPLHF
cdr3_nt: TGTGCCACCAGCCTGGACAGGGGATCTTCACCCCTCCACTTT

d_call: -
v_call: TRBV7-9
clone_size: -
j_call: TRBJ1-6
cdr3_aa: CASSLDLRTEYNSPLHF
cdr3_nt: TGTGCCAGCAGCTTAGATCTTCGAACAGAGTATAATTCACCCCTCCACTTT